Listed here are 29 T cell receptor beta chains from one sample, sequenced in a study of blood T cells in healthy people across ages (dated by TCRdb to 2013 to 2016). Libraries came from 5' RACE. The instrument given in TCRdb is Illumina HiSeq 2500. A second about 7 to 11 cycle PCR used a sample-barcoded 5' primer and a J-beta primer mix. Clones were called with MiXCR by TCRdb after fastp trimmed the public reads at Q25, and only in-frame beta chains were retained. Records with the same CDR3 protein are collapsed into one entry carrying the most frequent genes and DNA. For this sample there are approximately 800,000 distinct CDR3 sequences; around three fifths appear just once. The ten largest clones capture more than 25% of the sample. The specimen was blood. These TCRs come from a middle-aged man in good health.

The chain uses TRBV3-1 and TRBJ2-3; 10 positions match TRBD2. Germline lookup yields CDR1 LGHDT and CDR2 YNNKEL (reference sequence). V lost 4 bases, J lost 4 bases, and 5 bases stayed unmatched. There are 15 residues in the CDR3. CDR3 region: CASSRNSGGPDTQYF. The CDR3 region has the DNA TGTGCCAGCAGCCGGAATAGCGGGGGGCCAGATACGCAGTATTTT.

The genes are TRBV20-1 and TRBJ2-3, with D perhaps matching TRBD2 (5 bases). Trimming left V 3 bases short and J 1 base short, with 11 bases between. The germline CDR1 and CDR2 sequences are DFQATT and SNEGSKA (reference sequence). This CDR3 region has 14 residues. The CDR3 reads CSARYGLGTDTQYF. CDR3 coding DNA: TGCAGTGCTAGGTACGGACTTGGCACAGATACGCAGTATTTT.

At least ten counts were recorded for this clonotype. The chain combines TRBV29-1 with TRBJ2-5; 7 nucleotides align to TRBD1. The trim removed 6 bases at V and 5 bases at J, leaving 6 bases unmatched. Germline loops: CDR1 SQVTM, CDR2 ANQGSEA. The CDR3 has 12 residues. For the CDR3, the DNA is TGCAGCGTACAACAGGGGCCGGAGACCCAGTACTTC. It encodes CSVQQGPETQYF.

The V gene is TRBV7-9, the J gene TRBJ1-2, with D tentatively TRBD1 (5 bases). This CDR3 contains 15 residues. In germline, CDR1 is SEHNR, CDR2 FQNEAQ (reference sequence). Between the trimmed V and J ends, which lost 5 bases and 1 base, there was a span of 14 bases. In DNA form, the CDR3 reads TGTGCCAGCAGCCGCCTTGGGGGAGATAACTATGGCTACACCTTC. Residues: CASSRLGGDNYGYTF. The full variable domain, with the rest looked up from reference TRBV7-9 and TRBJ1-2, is DTGVSQNPRHKITKRGQNVTFRCDPISEHNRLYWYRQTLGQGPEFLTYFQNEAQLEKSRLLSDRFSAERPKGSFSTLEIQRTEQGDSAMYLCASSRLGGDNYGYTFGSGTRLTVV.

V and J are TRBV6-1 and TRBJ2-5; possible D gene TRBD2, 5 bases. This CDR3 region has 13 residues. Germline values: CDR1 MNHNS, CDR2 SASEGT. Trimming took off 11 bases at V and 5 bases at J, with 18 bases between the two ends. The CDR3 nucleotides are TGTGCCTCCTTATACGGGGTATTGGAGACCCAGTACTTC. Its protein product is CASLYGVLETQYF.

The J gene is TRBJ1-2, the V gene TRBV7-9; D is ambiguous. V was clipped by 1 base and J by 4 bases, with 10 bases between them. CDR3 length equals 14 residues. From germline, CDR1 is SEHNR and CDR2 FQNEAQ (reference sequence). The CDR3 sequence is CASSLGTVFYGYTF. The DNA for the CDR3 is TGTGCCAGCAGCTTAGGGACGGTTTTCTATGGCTACACCTTC.

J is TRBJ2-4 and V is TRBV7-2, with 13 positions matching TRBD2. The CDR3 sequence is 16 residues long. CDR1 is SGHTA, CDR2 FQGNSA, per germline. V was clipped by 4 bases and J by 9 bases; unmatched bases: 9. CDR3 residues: CASSSSLAGGPSIQYF. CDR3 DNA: TGTGCCAGCAGCTCCTCACTAGCGGGAGGGCCTAGCATTCAGTACTTC.

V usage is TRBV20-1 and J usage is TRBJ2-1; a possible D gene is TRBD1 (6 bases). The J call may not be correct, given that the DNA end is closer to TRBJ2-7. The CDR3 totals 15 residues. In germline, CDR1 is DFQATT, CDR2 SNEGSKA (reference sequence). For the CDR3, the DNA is TGCAGTGCTAGAGGGTGGGACATCTCAAACAATGAGCAGTACTTC. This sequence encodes CSARGWDISNNEQYF.

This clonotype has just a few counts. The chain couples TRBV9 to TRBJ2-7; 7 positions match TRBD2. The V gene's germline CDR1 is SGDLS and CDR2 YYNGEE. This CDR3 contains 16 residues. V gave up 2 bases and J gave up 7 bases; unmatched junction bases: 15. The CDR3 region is CASSVGFGGVEREQYF. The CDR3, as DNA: TGTGCCAGCAGCGTTGGGTTTGGGGGGGTGGAAAGAGAGCAGTACTTC.

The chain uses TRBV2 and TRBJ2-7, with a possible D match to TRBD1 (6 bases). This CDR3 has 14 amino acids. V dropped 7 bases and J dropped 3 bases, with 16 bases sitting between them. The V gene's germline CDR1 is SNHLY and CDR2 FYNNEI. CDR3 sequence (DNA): TGTGCCAGCATCTACAGGGTAGATCGCTACGAGCAGTACTTC. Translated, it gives CASIYRVDRYEQYF.

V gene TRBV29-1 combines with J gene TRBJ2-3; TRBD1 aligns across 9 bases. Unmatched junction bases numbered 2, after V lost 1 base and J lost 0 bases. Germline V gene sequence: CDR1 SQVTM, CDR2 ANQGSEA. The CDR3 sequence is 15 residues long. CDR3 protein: CSVEGGQGSTDTQYF. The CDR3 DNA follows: TGCAGCGTTGAAGGCGGACAGGGGAGCACAGATACGCAGTATTTT.

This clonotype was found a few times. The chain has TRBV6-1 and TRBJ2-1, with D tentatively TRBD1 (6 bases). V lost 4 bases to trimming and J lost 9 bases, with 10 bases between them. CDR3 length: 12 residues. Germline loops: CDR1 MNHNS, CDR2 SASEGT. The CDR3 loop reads CASSGWDIEQFF. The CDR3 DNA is TGTGCCAGCAGTGGTTGGGACATTGAGCAGTTCTTC.

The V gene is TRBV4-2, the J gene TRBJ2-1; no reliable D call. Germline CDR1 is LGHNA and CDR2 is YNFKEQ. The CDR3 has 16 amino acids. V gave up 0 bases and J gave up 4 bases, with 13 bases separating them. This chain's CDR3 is CASSQEIRALYNEQFF. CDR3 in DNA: TGTGCCAGCAGCCAAGAAATCCGGGCCTTGTACAATGAGCAGTTCTTC.

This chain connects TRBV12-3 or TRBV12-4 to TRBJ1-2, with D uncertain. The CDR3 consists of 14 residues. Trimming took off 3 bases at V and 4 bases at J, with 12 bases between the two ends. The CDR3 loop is CASSFLGAGYGYTF. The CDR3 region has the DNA TGTGCCAGCAGTTTTTTAGGCGCGGGCTATGGCTACACCTTC.

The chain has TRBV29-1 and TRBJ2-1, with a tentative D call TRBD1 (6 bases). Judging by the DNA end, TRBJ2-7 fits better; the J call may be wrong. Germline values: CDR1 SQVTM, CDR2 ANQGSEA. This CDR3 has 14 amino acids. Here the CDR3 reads CSVVDREKVNEQYF. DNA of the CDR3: TGCAGCGTTGTGGACAGAGAAAAAGTCAATGAGCAGTACTTC.

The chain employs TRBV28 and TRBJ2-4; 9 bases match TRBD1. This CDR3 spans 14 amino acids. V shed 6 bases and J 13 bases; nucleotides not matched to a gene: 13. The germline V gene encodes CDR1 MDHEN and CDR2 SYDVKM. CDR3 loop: CASRPQGASYEQYF. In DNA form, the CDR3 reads TGTGCCAGCAGACCACAGGGGGCATCCTATGAGCAGTACTTC.

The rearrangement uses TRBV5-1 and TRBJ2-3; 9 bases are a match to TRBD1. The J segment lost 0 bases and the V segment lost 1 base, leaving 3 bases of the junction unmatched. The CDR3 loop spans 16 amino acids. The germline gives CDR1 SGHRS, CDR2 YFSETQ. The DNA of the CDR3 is TGCGCCAGCAGCTTGTACACAGGGGGCAGCACAGATACGCAGTATTTT. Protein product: CASSLYTGGSTDTQYF. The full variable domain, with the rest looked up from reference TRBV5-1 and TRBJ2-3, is KAGVTQTPRYLIKTRGQQVTLSCSPISGHRSVSWYQQTPGQGLQFLFEYFSETQRNKGNFPGRFSGRQFSNSRSEMNVSTLELGDSALYLCASSLYTGGSTDTQYFGPGTRLTVL.

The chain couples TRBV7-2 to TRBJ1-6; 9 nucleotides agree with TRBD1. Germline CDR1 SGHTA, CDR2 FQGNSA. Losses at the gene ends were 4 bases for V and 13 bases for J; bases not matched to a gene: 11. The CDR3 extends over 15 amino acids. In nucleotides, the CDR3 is TGTGCCAGCAGCTCTAAGGACAGGGGCGTGAGTCCCCTCCACTTT. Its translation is CASSSKDRGVSPLHF.

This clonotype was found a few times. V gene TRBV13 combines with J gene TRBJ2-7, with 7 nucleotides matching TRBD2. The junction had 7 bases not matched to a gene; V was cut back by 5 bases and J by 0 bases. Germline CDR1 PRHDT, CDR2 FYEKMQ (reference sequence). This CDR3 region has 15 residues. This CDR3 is CASSPPLAVSYEQYF. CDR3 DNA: TGTGCCAGCAGCCCCCCCCTAGCGGTCTCCTACGAGCAGTACTTC.

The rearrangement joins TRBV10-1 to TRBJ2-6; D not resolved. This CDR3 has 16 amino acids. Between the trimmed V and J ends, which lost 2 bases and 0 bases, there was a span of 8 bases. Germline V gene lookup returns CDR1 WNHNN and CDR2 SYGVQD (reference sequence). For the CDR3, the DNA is TGCGCCAGCAGTGAGACCGTACGCTCTGGGGCCAACGTCCTGACTTTC. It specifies CASSETVRSGANVLTF.

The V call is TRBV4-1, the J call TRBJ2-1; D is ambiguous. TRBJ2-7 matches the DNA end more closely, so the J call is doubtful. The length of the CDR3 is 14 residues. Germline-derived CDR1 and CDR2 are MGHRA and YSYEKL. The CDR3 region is CASSPNDGPHEQYF. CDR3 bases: TGCGCCAGCAGCCCAAACGACGGACCGCACGAGCAGTACTTC.

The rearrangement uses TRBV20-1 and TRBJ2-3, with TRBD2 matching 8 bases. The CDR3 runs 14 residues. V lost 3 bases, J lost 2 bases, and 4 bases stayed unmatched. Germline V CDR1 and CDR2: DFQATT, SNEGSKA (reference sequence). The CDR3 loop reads CSASGAGVTDTQYF. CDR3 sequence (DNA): TGCAGTGCTAGTGGAGCGGGAGTCACAGATACGCAGTATTTT.

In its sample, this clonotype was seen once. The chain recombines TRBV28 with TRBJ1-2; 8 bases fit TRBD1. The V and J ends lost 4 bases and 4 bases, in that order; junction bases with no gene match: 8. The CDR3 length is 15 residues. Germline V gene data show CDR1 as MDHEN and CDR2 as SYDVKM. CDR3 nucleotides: TGTGCCAGCAGTTCAGACAGGGGATGGGGCTATGGCTACACCTTC. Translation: CASSSDRGWGYGYTF.

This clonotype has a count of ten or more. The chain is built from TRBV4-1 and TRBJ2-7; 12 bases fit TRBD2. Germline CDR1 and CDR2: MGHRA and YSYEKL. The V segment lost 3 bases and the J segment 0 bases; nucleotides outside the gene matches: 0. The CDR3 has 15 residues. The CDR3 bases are TGCGCCAGCAGCCAGACTAGCGGGAGCTCCTACGAGCAGTACTTC. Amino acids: CASSQTSGSSYEQYF.

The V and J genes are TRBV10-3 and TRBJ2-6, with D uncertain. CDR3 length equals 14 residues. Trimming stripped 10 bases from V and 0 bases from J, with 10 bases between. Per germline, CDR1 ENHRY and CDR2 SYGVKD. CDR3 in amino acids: CATGRTSGANVLTF. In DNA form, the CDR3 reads TGTGCCACCGGACGGACCTCTGGGGCCAACGTCCTGACTTTC.

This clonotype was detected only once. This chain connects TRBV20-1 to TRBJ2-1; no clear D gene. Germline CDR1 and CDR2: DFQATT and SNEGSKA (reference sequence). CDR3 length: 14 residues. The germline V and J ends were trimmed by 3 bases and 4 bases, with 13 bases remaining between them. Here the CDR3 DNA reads TGCAGTGCTAGCCCGAGCCAGGCGTACAATGAGCAGTTCTTC. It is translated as CSASPSQAYNEQFF.

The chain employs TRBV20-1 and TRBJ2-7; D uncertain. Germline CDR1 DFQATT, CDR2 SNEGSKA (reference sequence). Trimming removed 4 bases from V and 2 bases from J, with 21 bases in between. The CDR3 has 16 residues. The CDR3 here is CSATLGDPRVAYEQYF. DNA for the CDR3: TGCAGTGCTACCCTTGGGGATCCTAGGGTGGCCTACGAGCAGTACTTC.

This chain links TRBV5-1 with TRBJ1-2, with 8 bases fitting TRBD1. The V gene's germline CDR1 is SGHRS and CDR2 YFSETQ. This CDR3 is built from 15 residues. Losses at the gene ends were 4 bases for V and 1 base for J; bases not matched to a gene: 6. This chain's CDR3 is CASSNRQGRNYGYTF. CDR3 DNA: TGCGCCAGCAGCAACCGACAGGGGCGTAACTATGGCTACACCTTC.

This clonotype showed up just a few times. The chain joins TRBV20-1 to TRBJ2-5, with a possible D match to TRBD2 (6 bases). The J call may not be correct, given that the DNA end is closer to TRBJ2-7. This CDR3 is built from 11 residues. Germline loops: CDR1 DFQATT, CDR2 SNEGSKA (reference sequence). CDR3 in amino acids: CSAGKRDEQYF. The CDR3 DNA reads TGCAGTGCTGGTAAGCGGGACGAGCAGTACTTC.